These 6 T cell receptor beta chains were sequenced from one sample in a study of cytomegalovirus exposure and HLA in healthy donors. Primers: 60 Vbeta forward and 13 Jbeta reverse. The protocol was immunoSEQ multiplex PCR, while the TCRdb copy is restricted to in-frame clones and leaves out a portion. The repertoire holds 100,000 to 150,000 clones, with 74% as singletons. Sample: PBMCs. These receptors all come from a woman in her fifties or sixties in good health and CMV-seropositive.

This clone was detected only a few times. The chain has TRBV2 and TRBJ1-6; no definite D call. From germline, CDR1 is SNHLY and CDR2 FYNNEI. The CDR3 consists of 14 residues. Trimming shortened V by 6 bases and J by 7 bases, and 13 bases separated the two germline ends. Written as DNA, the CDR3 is TGTGCCAGCAGACCCGAGGCTCTCAATTCACCCCTCCACTTT. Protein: CASRPEALNSPLHF.

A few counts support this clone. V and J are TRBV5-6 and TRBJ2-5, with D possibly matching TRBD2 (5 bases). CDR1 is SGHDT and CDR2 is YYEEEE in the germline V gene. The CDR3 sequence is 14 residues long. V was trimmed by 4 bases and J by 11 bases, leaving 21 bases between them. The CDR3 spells CASSKIFTVGEQYF. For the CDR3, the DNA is TGTGCCAGCAGCAAAATCTTCACGGTGGGAGAGCAGTACTTC.

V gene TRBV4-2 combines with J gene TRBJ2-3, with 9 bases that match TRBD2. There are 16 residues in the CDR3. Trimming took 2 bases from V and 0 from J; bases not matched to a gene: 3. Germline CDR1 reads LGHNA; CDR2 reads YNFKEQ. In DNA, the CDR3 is TGTGCCAGCAGCCAATTAGCGGGAGCTAGCACAGATACGCAGTATTTT. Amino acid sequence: CASSQLAGASTDTQYF.

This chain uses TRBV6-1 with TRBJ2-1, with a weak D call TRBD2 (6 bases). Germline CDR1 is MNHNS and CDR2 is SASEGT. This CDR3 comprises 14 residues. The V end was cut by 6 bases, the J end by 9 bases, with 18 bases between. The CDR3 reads CASRPGLPPSEQFF. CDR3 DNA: TGTGCCAGCAGACCGGGACTCCCCCCGAGTGAGCAGTTCTTC.

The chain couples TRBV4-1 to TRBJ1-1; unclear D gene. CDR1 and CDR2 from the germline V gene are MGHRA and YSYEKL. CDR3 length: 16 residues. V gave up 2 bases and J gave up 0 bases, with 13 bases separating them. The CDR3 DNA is TGCGCCAGCAGCCAAATCTTGACGCAGGTGAACACTGAAGCTTTCTTT. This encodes CASSQILTQVNTEAFF.

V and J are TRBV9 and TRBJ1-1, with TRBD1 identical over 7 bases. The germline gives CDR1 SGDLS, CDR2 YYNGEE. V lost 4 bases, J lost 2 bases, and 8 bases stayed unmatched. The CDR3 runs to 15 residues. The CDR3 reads CASSPGTAPNTEAFF. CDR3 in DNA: TGTGCCAGCAGCCCCGGGACAGCACCTAACACTGAAGCTTTCTTT. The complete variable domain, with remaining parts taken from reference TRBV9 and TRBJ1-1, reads DSGVTQTPKHLITATGQRVTLRCSPRSGDLSVYWYQQSLDQGLQFLIQYYNGEERAKGNILERFSAQQFPDLHSELNLSSLELGDSALYFCASSPGTAPNTEAFFGQGTRLTVV.